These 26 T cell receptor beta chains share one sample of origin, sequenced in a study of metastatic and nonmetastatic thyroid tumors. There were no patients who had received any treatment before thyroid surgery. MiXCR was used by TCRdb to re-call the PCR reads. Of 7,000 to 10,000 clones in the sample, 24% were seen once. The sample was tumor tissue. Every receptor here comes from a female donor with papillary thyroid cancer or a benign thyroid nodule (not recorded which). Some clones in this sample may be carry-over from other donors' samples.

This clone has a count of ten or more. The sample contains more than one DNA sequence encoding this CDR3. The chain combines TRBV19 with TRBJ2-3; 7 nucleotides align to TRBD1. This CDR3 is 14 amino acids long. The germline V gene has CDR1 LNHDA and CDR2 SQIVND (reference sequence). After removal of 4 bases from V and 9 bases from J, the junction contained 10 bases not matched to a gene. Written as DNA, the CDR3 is TGTGCCAGTAGTAGGACAGGACTCACAGGAACGCAGTATTTT. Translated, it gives CASSRTGLTGTQYF.

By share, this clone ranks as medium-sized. CDR3 DNA: TGTGCCAGCAGCTTAGGCCTAGAACCAGATACGCAGTATTTT. It is translated as CASSLGLEPDTQYF. The chain uses TRBV11-3 and TRBJ2-3; the D is unclear. Germline V gives CDR1 SGHNT, CDR2 YENEEA. Trimming took off 1 base at V and 4 bases at J, with 9 bases between the two ends. The CDR3 runs 14 residues.

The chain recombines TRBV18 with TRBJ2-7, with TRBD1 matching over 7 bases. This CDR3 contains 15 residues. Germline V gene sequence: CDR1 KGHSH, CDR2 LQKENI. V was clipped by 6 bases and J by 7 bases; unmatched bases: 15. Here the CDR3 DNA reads TGTGCCAGCTCTCAAACCCACAGGGGTGCCGGAGAGCAGTACTTC. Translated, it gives CASSQTHRGAGEQYF.

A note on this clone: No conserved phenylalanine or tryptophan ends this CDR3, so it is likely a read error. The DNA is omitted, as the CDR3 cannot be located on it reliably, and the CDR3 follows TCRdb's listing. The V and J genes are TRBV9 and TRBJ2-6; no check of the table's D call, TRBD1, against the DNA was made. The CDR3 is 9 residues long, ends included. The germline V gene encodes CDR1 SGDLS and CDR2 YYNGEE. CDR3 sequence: CASSSPGTS.

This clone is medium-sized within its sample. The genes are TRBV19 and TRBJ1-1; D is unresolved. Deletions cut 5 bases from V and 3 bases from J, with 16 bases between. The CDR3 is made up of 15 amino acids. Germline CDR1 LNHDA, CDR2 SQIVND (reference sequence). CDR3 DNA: TGTGCCAGTAGTGCCCCGACAAGGCGGGACACTGAAGCTTTCTTT. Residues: CASSAPTRRDTEAFF.

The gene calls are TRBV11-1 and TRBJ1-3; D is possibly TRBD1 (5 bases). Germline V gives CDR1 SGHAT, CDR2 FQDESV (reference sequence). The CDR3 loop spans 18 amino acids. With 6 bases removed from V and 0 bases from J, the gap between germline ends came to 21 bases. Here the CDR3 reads CASSVRTGTASSGNTIYF. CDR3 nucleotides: TGTGCCAGCAGTGTTCGGACCGGGACTGCTTCCTCTGGAAACACCATATATTTT.

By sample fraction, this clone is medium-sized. The CDR3 is CASSPPYRGTPDEQFF. The DNA for the CDR3 is TGTGCCAGCAGTCCCCCCTACAGGGGTACCCCGGATGAGCAGTTCTTC. The V call is TRBV25-1, the J call TRBJ2-1; 7 bases are a match to TRBD1. This CDR3 has 16 amino acids. CDR1 and CDR2 from the germline V gene are MGHDK and SYGVNS. Trimming cost V 5 bases and J 8 bases; bases outside gene matches: 15.

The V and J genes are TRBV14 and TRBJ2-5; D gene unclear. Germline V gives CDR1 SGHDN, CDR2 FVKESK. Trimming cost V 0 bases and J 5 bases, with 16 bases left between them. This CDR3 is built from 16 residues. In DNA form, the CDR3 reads TGTGCCAGCAGCCAAGAAAAGAAGGTTGGTTGGGAGACCCAGTACTTC. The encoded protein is CASSQEKKVGWETQYF.

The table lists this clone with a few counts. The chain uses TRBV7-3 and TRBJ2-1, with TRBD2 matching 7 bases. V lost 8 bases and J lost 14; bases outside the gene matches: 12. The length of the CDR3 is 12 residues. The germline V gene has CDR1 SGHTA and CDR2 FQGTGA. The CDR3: CASSRGGSAEFF. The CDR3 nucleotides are TGTGCCAGCTCCCGAGGCGGGAGTGCCGAGTTCTTC.

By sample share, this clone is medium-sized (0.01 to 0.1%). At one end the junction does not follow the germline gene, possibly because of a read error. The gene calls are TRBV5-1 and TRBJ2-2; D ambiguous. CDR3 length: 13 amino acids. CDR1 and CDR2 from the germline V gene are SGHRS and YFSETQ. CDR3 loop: CASSSQNAGELFF. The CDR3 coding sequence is TGCGCCAGCAGCTCTCAGAACGCCGGGGAGCTGTTTTTT. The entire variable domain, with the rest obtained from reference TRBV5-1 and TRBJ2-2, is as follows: KAGVTQTPRYLIKTRGQQVTLSCSPISGHRSVSWYQQTPGQGLQFLFEYFSETQRNKGNFPGRFSGRQFSNSRSEMNVSTLELGDSALYLCASSSQNAGELFFGEGSRLTVL.

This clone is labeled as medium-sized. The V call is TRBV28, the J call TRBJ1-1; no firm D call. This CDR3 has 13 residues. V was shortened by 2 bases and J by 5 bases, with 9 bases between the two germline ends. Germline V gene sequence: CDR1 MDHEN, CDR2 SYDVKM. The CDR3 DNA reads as TGTGCCAGCAGTTTAGTTGGGGTGACTGAAGCTTTCTTT. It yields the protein CASSLVGVTEAFF.

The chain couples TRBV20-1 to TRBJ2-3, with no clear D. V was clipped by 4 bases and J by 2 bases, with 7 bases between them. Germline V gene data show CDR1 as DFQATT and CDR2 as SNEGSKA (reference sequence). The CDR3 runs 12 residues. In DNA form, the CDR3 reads TGCAGTGCTAAAAGAATCACAGATACGCAGTATTTT. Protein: CSAKRITDTQYF.

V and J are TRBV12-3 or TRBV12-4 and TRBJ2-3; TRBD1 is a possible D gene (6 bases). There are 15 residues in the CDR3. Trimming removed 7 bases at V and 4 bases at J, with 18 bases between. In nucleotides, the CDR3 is TGTGCCAGCAACCTAGCAGGGGTTATGGCAGATACGCAGTATTTT. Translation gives CASNLAGVMADTQYF.

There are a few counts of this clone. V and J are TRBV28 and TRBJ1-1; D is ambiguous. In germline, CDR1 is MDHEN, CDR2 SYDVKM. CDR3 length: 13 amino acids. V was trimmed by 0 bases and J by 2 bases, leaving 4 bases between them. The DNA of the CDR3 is TGTGCCAGCAGTTTATGGGCTAACACTGAAGCTTTCTTT. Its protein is CASSLWANTEAFF.

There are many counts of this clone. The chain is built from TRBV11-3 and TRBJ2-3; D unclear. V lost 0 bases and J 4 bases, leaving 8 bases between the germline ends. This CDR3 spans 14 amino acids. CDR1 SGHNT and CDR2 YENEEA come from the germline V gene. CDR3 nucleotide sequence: TGTGCCAGCAGCTTAGACAGTAAGGCAGATACGCAGTATTTT. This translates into CASSLDSKADTQYF.

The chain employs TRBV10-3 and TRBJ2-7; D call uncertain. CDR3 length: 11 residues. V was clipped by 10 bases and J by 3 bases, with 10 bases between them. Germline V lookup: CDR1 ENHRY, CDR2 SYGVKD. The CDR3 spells CASWTRYEQYF. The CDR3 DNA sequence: TGTGCCAGCTGGACGCGCTACGAGCAGTACTTC.

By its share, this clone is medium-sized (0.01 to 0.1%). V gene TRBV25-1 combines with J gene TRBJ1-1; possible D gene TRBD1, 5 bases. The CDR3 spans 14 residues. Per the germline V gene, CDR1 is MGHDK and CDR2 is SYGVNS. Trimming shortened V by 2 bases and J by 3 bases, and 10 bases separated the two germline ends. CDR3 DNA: TGTGCCAGCAGTGAACAGATGGGGGACACTGAAGCTTTCTTT. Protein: CASSEQMGDTEAFF. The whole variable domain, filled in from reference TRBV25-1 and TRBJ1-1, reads EADIYQTPRYLVIGTGKKITLECSQTMGHDKMYWYQQDPGMELHLIHYSYGVNSTEKGDLSSESTVSRIRTEHFPLTLESARPSHTSQYLCASSEQMGDTEAFFGQGTRLTVV.

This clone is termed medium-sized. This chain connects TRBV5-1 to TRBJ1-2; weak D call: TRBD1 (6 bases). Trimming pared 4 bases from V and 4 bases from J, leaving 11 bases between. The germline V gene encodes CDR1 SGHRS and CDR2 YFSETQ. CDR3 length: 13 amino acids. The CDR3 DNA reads TGCGCCAGCAGCCGGGACACGTTCTATGGCTACACCTTC. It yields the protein CASSRDTFYGYTF.

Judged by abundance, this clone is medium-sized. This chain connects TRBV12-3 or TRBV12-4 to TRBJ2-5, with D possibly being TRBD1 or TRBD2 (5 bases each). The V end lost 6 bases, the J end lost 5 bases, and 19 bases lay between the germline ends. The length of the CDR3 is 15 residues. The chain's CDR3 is CASRTGTDVRETQYF. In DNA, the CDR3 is TGTGCCAGCAGGACCGGGACGGACGTCAGGGAGACCCAGTACTTC.

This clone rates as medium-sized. The CDR3 loop is CAWSGELYEQYF. In nucleotides, the CDR3 is TGTGCCTGGAGTGGAGAATTGTACGAGCAGTACTTC. V usage is TRBV30 and J usage is TRBJ2-7, with D unresolved. Germline CDR1 reads GTSNPN; CDR2 reads SVGIG (reference sequence). Trimming pared 1 base from V and 4 bases from J, leaving 8 bases between. CDR3 length equals 12 residues.

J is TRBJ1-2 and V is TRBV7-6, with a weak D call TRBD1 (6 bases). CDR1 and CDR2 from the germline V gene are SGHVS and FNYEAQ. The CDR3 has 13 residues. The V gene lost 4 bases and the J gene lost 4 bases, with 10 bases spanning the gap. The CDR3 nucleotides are TGTGCCAGCAGCTATACAGGGTTCTATGGCTACACCTTC. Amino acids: CASSYTGFYGYTF.

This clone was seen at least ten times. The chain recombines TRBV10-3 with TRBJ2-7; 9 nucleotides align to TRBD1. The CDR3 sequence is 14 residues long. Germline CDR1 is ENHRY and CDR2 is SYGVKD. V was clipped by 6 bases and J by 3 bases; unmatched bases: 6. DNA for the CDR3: TGTGCCATCAGGTACGGGACAGGGTACTACGAGCAGTACTTC. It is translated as CAIRYGTGYYEQYF.

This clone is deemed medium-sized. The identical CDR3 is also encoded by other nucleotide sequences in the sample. CDR3 bases: TGTGCCAGCAGGGGCAGGGGAGGCACTGAAGCTTTCTTT. Residues: CASRGRGGTEAFF. V and J are TRBV28 and TRBJ1-1, with D possibly being TRBD1 (6 bases). CDR1 and CDR2 (germline): MDHEN, SYDVKM. V lost 6 bases, J lost 4 bases, and 12 bases lay in between. The CDR3 totals 13 residues. The complete variable domain, with remaining parts taken from reference TRBV28 and TRBJ1-1, reads DVKVTQSSRYLVKRTGEKVFLECVQDMDHENMFWYRQDPGLGLRLIYFSYDVKMKEKGDIPEGYSVSREKKERFSLILESASTNQTSMYLCASRGRGGTEAFFGQGTRLTVV.

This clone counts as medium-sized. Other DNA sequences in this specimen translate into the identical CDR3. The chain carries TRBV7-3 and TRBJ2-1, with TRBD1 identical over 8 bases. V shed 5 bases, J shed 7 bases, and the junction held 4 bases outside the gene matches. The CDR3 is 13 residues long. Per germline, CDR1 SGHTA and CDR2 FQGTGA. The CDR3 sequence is CASSRDRWNEQFF. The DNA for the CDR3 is TGTGCCAGCAGCCGGGACAGGTGGAATGAGCAGTTCTTC.

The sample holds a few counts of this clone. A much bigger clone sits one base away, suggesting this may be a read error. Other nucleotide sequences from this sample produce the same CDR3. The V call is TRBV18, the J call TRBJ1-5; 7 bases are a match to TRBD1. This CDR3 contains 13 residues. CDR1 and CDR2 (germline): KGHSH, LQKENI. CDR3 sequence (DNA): TGCGCCAGCTCACCAGGGGGAGATCAGCCCCAGCATTTT. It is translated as CASSPGGDQPQHF.

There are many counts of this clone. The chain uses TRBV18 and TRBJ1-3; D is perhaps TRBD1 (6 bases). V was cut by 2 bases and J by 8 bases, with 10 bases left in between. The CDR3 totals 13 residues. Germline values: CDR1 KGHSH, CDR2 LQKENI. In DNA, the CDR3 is TGTGCCAGCTCACCAGGACAGCCGGACACCATATATTTT. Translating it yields CASSPGQPDTIYF.